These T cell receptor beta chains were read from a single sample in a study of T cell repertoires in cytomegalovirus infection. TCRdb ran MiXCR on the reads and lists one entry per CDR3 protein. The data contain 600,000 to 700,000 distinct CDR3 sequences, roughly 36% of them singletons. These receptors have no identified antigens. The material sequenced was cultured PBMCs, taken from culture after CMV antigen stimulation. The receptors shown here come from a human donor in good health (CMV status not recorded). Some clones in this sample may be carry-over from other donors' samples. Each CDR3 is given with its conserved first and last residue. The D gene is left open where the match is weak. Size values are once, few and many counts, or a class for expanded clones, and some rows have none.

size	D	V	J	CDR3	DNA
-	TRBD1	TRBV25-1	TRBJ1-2	CASSAGGPYGYTF	TGTGCCAGCAGTGCAGGGGGCCCCTATGGCTACACCTTC
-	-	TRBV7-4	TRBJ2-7	CASSQRDSYEQYF	TGTGCCAGCAGCCAGAGGGACTCCTACGAGCAGTACTTC
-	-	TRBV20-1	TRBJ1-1	CSADARGFEAFF	TGCAGTGCTGACGCGCGGGGCTTCGAAGCTTTCTTT
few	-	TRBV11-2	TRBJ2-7	CASRVAGPGYEQYF	TGTGCCAGCAGGGTTGCGGGGCCGGGATACGAGCAGTACTTC
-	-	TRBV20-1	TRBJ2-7	CSARGGSTRWDYEQYF	TGCAGTGCTAGAGGGGGATCGACTAGATGGGACTACGAGCAGTACTTC
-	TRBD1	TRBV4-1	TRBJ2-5	CASSQVSGQGEETQYF	TGCGCCAGCAGCCAAGTCTCCGGACAGGGTGAAGAGACCCAGTACTTC
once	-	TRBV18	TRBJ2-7	CASSPFGGYQSSYEQYF	TGTGCCAGCTCACCCTTTGGGGGATACCAGAGCTCCTACGAGCAGTACTTC
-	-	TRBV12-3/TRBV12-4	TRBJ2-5	CATRSGQWETQYF	TGTGCAACGCGATCAGGGCAGTGGGAGACCCAGTACTTC
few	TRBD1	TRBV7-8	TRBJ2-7	CASSLGRGPVNEQYF	TGTGCCAGCAGCTTAGGCAGGGGGCCGGTAAACGAGCAGTACTTC
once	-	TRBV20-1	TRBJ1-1	CSARRTVATEAFF	TGCAGTGCTAGAAGGACAGTTGCAACTGAAGCTTTCTTT
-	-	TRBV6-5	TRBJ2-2	CASRSRFQGGELFF	TGTGCCAGCAGATCGCGGTTTCAGGGCGGGGAGCTGTTTTTT
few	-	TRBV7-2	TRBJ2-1	CASSLARDMEQFF	TGTGCCAGCAGCTTAGCGCGGGATATGGAGCAGTTCTTC
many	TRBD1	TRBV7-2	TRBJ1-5	CASSQTGPNQPQHF	TGTGCCAGCAGCCAGACAGGGCCGAATCAGCCCCAGCATTTT
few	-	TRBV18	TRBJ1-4	CASSPNQGREEKLFF	TGTGCCAGCTCACCTAACCAGGGAAGGGAGGAAAAACTGTTTTTT
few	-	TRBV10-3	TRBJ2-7	CAIGGAAYEQYF	TGTGCCATCGGGGGGGCTGCCTACGAGCAGTACTTC
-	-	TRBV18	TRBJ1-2	CASSPPEPGRFGYTF	TGTGCCAGCTCACCACCGGAGCCAGGGAGATTTGGCTACACCTTC
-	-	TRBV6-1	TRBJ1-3	CASSEATARSDTIYF	TGTGCCAGCAGTGAAGCCACAGCGAGGAGTGACACCATATATTTT
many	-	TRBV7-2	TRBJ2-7	CASSLRPLPYEQYF	TGTGCCAGCAGCCTTCGACCCCTCCCCTACGAGCAGTACTTC
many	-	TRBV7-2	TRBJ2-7	CASSVQGYEQYF	TGTGCCAGCAGCGTACAGGGTTACGAGCAGTACTTC
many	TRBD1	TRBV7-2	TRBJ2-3	CASSTDRVTTDTQYF	TGTGCCAGCAGCACCGACAGGGTAACCACAGATACGCAGTATTTT
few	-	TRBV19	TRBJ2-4	CASSIDRGGGAKNIQYF	TGTGCCAGTAGTATAGATAGGGGCGGAGGTGCCAAAAACATTCAGTACTTC
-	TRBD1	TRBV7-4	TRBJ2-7	CASSQGTVHEQYF	TGTGCCAGCAGCCAGGGGACAGTTCACGAGCAGTACTTC
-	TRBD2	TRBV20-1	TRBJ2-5	CSARGTAGGQETQYF	TGCAGTGCTAGAGGAACGGCGGGAGGGCAAGAGACCCAGTACTTC
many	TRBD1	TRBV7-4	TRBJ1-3	CASSLVADRGDYEAGNTIYF	TGTGCCAGCAGCTTAGTTGCCGACAGGGGGGATTACGAAGCTGGAAACACCATATATTTT
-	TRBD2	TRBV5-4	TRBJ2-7	CASSLMGGLEHYEQYF	TGTGCCAGCAGCTTGATGGGTGGACTAGAACACTACGAGCAGTACTTC
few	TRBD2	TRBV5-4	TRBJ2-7	CASSLGTSGRPSGLLREQYF	TGTGCCAGCAGCTTGGGGACTAGCGGGAGGCCCTCCGGGCTACTACGCGAGCAGTACTTC
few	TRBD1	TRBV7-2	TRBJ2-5	CASSEDREETQYF	TGTGCCAGCAGCGAAGACAGGGAAGAGACCCAGTACTTC
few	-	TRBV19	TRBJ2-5	CASSPRTAGIFGETQYF	TGTGCCAGTAGTCCCCGGACAGCAGGGATCTTTGGGGAGACCCAGTACTTC
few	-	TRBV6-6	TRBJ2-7	CASKPAQNEQYF	TGTGCCAGCAAGCCGGCCCAAAACGAGCAGTACTTC
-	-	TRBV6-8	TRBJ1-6	CASSYRTGESSPLHF	TGTGCCAGCAGTTATAGGACGGGCGAGAGTTCACCCCTCCACTTT
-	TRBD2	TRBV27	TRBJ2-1	CASSPTLAGGNEQFF	TGTGCCAGCAGCCCAACCCTAGCGGGAGGAAATGAGCAGTTCTTC
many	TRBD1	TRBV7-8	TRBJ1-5	CASSSDRVQPQHF	TGTGCCAGCAGCTCCGACAGGGTACAGCCCCAGCATTTT
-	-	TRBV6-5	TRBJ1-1	CASSEGWRGTEAFF	TGTGCCAGCAGTGAGGGGTGGCGGGGGACTGAAGCTTTCTTT
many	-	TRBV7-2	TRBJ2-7	CASSQGGGTTPYEQYF	TGTGCCAGCAGCCAAGGGGGCGGGACCACCCCCTACGAGCAGTACTTC
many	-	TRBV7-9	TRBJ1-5	CASSLMGGSPQPQHF	TGTGCCAGCAGCTTGATGGGAGGGTCCCCTCAGCCCCAGCATTTT
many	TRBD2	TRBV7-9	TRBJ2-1	CASSQGLAGARNSYNEQFF	TGTGCCAGCAGCCAGGGACTAGCGGGAGCTCGTAACTCTTACAATGAGCAGTTCTTC
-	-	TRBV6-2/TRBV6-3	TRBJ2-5	CASRKTGGKETQYF	TGTGCCAGCAGGAAGACAGGCGGGAAAGAGACCCAGTACTTC
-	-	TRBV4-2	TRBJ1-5	CASSQTGGPNQPQHF	TGTGCCAGCAGCCAGACTGGGGGGCCAAATCAGCCCCAGCATTTT
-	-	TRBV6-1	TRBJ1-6	CASSALYSPLHF	TGTGCCAGCAGTGCCTTGTATTCACCCCTCCACTTT
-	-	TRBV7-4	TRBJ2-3	CASSSRDSDTQYF	TGTGCCAGCAGCTCCAGGGACTCCGATACGCAGTATTTT
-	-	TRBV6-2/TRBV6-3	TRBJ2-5	CASSFGRLIIETQYF	TGTGCCAGCAGTTTCGGCAGGCTGATCATAGAGACCCAGTACTTC
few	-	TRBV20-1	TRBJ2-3	CSGLWQNGQYF	TGCAGTGGTCTCTGGCAGAATGGGCAGTATTTT
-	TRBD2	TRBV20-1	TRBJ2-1	CSARFGGRGNEQFF	TGCAGTGCTAGATTTGGCGGGAGAGGCAATGAGCAGTTCTTC
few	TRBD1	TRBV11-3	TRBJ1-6	CASSLGTGISSYNSPLHF	TGTGCCAGCAGCTTAGGGACAGGAATCTCCTCCTATAATTCACCCCTCCACTTT
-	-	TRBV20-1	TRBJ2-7	CSARDVHLHEQYF	TGCAGTGCTAGAGATGTTCACCTGCACGAGCAGTACTTC
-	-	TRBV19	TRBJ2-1	CASSPSAASAYNEQFF	TGTGCCAGTAGCCCCTCAGCCGCTAGCGCATACAATGAGCAGTTCTTC
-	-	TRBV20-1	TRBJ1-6	CSARSVGGPNSPLHF	TGCAGTGCTAGATCGGTTGGGGGCCCTAATTCACCCCTCCACTTT
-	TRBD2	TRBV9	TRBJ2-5	CASSVASGAFQETQYF	TGTGCCAGCAGCGTAGCTAGCGGGGCGTTCCAAGAGACCCAGTACTTC
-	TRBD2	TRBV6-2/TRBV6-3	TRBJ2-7	CASSYSGLAYEQYF	TGTGCCAGCAGTTATTCGGGACTAGCCTACGAGCAGTACTTC
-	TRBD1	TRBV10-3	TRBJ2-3	CAISESQGETQYF	TGTGCCATCAGTGAGTCGCAGGGGGAGACGCAGTATTTT
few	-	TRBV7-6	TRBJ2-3	CASSSRWDTQYF	TGTGCCAGCAGCTCGCGGTGGGATACGCAGTATTTT
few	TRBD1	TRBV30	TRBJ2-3	CAWSVEWTGATDTQYF	TGTGCCTGGAGTGTTGAGTGGACAGGGGCCACAGATACGCAGTATTTT
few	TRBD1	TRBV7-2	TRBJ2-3	CAGMNRGHTDTQYF	TGTGCCGGAATGAACAGGGGACACACAGATACGCAGTATTTT
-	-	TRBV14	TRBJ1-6	CASSQAVDSPLHF	TGTGCCAGCAGCCAAGCGGTAGATTCACCCCTCCACTTT
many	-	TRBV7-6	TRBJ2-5	CASRGYREETQYF	TGTGCCAGCAGAGGGTACAGAGAAGAGACCCAGTACTTC